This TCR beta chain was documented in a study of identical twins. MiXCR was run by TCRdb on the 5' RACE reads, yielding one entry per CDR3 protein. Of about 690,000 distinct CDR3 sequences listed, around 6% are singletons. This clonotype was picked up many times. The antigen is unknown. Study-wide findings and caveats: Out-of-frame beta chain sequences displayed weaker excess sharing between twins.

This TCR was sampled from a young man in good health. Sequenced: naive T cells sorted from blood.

CDR3 protein: CASSPGGLALFYEQYF. The CDR3 nucleotides are TGTGCCAGCAGCCCGGGGGGTCTAGCGCTTTTTTACGAGCAGTACTTC. V gene TRBV21-1 combines with J gene TRBJ2-7; the tabulated D call, TRBD2, remains unverified against the DNA. TRBV21-1 is annotated as a pseudogene. CDR3 length equals 16 residues.